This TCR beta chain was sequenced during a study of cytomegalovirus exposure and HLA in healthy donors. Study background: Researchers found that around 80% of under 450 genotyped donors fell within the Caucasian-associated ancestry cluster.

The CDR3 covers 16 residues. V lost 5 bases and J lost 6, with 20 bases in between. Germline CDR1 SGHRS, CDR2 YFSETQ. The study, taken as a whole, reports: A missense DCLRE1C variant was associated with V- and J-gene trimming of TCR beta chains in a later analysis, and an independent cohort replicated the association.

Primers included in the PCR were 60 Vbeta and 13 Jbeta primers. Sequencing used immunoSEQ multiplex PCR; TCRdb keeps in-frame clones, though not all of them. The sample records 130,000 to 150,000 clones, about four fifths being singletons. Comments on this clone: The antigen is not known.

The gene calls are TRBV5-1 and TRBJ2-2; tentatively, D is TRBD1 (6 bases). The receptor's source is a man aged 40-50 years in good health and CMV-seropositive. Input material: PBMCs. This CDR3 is CASRKITGIGAGELFF. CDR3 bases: TGCGCCAGCAGAAAGATAACAGGGATTGGGGCCGGGGAGCTGTTTTTT.